This TCR beta chain was sequenced in a study of shared clonotypes between healthy human individuals. Terminally differentiated effector memory CD45RA+ cells were excluded from the naive CD8 cells, which were CD45RO-negative and positively selected for CCR7. Caucasian adults living in Nashville, Tennessee, provided all samples. Trimming left V 1 base short and J 3 bases short, with 13 bases between. The CDR3 is 15 amino acids. Per germline, CDR1 SGDLS and CDR2 YYNGEE. Study-wide findings and caveats: The sharing of around 5% of naive CD4 clonotypes was seen across a handful of donors.

As to this clone: The antigen is unknown.

The material for each subset, its genomic DNA, was split evenly across several immunoSEQ plates. Tens of thousands of T cell genomes (approximately 0.2 ug DNA) went into each sorted-subset replicate. Method: immunoSEQ multiplex PCR; TCRdb's copy keeps in-frame clones and lacks some. The sample shows some 2.1 million clones, roughly 95% of them seen only once. Sequencing input: naive CD8+ T cells sorted from blood. This chain joins TRBV9 and TRBJ1-1; D remains ambiguous. The sequence was collected from a man aged 18 to 30 in good health. CDR3 loop: CASSVYGNAYTEAFF. For the CDR3, the DNA is TGTGCCAGCAGCGTATATGGCAATGCCTACACTGAAGCTTTCTTT. The complete variable domain, with remaining parts taken from reference TRBV9 and TRBJ1-1, reads DSGVTQTPKHLITATGQRVTLRCSPRSGDLSVYWYQQSLDQGLQFLIQYYNGEERAKGNILERFSAQQFPDLHSELNLSSLELGDSALYFCASSVYGNAYTEAFFGQGTRLTVV.